This T cell receptor (beta chain) was identified during a study of regulatory T cells in long-lasting Graves disease. The CDR3 consists of 15 residues. Trimming at V came to 7 bases and at J to 0 bases, leaving 5 bases not matched to a gene. Germline V gene sequence: CDR1 MDHEN, CDR2 SYDVKM. Sequencing libraries for TCR beta were prepared with iRepertoire HTBI primers and Arm-PCR of CDR3 regions. TCRdb redid the calling of the multiplex PCR reads with MiXCR, one entry per CDR3 protein. This sample has 400,000 to 550,000 distinct CDR3 sequences; about 16% occur once, and the top ten carry about 23%. As for time point: newly diagnosed GD, antithyroid drugs for less than 3 months. Isolated PBMC RNA provided the starting material for the TCR library. General study findings and limits: Since the sample size was small, accuracy may have been reduced.

This clonotype appeared many times. Its target is unknown. The sample was also linked to a second study, of T cells in Graves' hyperthyroidism and ophthalmopathy.

The chain joins TRBV28 to TRBJ2-7; 11 positions match TRBD2. The sample in question was peripheral blood mononuclear cells (PBMCs), obtained at new diagnosis, from a patient treated with antithyroid drugs. This TCR came from a woman aged 18-35 years with Graves disease. The CDR3 sequence is CASNASGRSSYEQYF. The CDR3 DNA is TGTGCCAGCAACGCTAGCGGGAGGAGCTCCTACGAGCAGTACTTC.